This T cell receptor (beta chain) was sequenced in a study of cytomegalovirus exposure and HLA in healthy donors. PCR employed 60 Vbeta and 13 Jbeta primers. Data came from immunoSEQ multiplex PCR; TCRdb stores just in-frame clones and leaves some out. Among approximately 150,000 clones listed, approximately 79% were seen once. The V gene's germline CDR1 is SNHLY and CDR2 FYNNEI. The CDR3 has 14 amino acids. This chain uses TRBV2 with TRBJ2-7; 8 bases map to TRBD2. The material sequenced was PBMCs. The source is a man aged 40-55 years in good health and CMV-seropositive. This chain's CDR3 is CAAARLAAAGAQYF. CDR3 sequence (DNA): TGTGCGGCAGCAAGGCTAGCGGCAGCGGGGGCGCAGTACTTC.